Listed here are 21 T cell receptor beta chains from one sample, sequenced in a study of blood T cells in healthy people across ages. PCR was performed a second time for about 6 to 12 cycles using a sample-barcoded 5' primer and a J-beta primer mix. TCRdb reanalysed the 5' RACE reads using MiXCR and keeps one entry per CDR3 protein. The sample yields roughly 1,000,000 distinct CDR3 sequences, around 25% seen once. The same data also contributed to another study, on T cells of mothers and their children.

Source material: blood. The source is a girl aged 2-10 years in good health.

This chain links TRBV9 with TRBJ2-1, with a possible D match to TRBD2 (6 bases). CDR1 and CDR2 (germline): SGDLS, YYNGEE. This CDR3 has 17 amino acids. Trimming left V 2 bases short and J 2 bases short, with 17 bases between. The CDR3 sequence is CASSVSGGRVPYNEQFF. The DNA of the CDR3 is TGTGCCAGCAGCGTTAGCGGAGGCCGTGTTCCCTACAATGAGCAGTTCTTC. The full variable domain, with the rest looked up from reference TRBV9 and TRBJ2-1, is DSGVTQTPKHLITATGQRVTLRCSPRSGDLSVYWYQQSLDQGLQFLIQYYNGEERAKGNILERFSAQQFPDLHSELNLSSLELGDSALYFCASSVSGGRVPYNEQFFGPGTRLTVL.

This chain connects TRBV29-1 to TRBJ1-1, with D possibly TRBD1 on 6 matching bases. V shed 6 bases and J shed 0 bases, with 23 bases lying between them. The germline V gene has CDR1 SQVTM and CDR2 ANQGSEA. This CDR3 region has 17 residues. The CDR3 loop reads CSVRGGPSRGVNTEAFF. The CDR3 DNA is TGCAGCGTCCGTGGGGGCCCCTCACGGGGGGTGAACACTGAAGCTTTCTTT.

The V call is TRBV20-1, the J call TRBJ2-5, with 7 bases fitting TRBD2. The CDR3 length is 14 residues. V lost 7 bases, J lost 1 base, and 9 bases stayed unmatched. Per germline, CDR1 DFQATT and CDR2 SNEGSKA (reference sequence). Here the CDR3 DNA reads TGCAGTGATATTGTAGCGGGTCCCCAAGAGACCCAGTACTTC. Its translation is CSDIVAGPQETQYF.

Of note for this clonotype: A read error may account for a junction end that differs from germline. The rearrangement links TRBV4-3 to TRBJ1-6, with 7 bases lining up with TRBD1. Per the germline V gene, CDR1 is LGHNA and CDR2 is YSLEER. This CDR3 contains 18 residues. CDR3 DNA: TGCGCCAGCAGCCAAGTAACTTCGGGACAGAGATATAATTCGCCCCTCCACTTT. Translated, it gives CASSQVTSGQRYNSPLHF.

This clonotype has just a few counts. The CDR3 spells CATSDLSSGDLIQETQYF. CDR3 bases: TGTGCCACCAGTGATTTGAGTAGCGGGGATTTAATCCAAGAGACCCAGTACTTC. This chain connects TRBV24-1 to TRBJ2-5; 8 bases align to TRBD2. The CDR3 length is 18 residues. V trimming: 0 bases; J trimming: 1 base; junction bases outside the gene matches: 9. Germline V lookup: CDR1 KGHDR, CDR2 SFDVKD.

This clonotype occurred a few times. CDR3: CASSGDWETQYF. CDR3 sequence (DNA): TGTGCCAGTAGTGGTGATTGGGAGACCCAGTACTTC. The chain recombines TRBV19 with TRBJ2-5, with D unclear. The CDR3 has 12 residues. CDR1 is LNHDA and CDR2 is SQIVND in the germline V gene (reference sequence). Deletions cut 5 bases from V and 5 bases from J, with 9 bases between.

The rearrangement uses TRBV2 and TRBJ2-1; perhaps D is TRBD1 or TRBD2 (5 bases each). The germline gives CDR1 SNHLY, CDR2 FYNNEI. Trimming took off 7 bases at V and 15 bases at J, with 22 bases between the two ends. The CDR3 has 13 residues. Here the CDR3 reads CASIGTRGTRGFF. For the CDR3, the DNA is TGTGCCAGCATAGGGACCCGAGGAACCCGGGGGTTCTTC.

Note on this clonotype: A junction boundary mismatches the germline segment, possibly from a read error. The CDR3 bases are TGTGCCTGCAGTGCAGGGGCTTATAGCAATCAGCCCCAGCATTTT. Protein: CACSAGAYSNQPQHF. The genes are TRBV6-1 and TRBJ1-5; possibly TRBD1 for D (6 bases). Germline lookup yields CDR1 MNHNS and CDR2 SASEGT. The CDR3 totals 15 residues.

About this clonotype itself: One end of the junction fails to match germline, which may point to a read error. The CDR3 reads CASRLPGQGTYEQYF. CDR3 sequence (DNA): TGCGCCAGCAGACTCCCAGGACAGGGGACCTACGAGCAGTACTTC. The chain links TRBV28 to TRBJ2-5, with 9 bases fitting TRBD1. The DNA matches TRBJ2-7 better at its end, which makes the J call doubtful. Germline CDR1 and CDR2: MDHEN and SYDVKM. The CDR3 has 15 residues.

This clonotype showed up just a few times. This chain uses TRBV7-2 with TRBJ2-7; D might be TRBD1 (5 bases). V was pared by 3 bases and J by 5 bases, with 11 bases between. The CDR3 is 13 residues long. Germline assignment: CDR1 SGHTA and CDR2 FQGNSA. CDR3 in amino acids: CASSFQGSHEQYF. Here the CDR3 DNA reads TGTGCCAGCAGCTTCCAGGGTTCCCACGAGCAGTACTTC.

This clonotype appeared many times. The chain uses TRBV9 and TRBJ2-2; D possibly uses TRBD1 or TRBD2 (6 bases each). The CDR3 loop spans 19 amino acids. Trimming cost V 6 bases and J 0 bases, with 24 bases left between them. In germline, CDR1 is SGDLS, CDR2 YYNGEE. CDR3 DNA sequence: TGTGCCAGCACTTCAGGGGCCGGGGAGGTGCTTACGAACACCGGGGAGCTGTTTTTT. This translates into CASTSGAGEVLTNTGELFF.

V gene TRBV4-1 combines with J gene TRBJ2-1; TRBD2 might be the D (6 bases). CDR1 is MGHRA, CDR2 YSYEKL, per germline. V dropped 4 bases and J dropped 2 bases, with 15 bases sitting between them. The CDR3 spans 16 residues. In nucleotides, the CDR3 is TGCGCCAGCAGCCTAGCGCGGGAAAGCCCCTACAATGAGCAGTTCTTC. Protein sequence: CASSLARESPYNEQFF.

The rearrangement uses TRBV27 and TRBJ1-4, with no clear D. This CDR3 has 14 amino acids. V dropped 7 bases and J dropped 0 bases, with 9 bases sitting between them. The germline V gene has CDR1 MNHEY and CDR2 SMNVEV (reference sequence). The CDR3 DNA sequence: TGTGCCAGCAAAGCGGACGCAACTAATGAAAAACTGTTTTTT. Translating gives CASKADATNEKLFF.

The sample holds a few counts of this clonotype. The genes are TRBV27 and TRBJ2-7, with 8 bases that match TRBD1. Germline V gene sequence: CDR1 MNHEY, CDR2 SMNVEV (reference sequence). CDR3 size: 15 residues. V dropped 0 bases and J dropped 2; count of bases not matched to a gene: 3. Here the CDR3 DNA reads TGTGCCAGCAGTTTATCTCTGGACAGGGCCTACGAGCAGTACTTC. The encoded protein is CASSLSLDRAYEQYF.

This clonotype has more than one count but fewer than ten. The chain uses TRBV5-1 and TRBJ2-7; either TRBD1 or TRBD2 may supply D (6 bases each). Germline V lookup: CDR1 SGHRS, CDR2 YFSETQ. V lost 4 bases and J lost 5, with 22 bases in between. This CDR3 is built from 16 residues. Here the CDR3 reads CASSTNRGTSPHEQYF. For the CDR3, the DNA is TGCGCCAGCAGCACCAACCGCGGGACAAGCCCCCACGAGCAGTACTTC.

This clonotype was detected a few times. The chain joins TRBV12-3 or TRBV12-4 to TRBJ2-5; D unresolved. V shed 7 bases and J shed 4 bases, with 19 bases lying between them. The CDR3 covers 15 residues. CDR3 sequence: CASNDRLGRRETQYF. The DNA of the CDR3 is TGTGCCAGCAACGATAGGTTGGGCAGGCGAGAGACCCAGTACTTC.

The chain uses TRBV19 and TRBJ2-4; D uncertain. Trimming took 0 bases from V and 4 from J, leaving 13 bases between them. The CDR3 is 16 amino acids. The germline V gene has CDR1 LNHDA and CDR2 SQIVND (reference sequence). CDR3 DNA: TGTGCCAGTAGTATAGAGGTCCAACGGCCTAAAAACATTCAGTACTTC. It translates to CASSIEVQRPKNIQYF.

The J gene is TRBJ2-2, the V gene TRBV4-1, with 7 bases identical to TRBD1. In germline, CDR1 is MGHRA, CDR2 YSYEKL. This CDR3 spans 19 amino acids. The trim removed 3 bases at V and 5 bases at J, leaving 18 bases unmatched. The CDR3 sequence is CASSQPWQNRGERTGELFF. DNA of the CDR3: TGCGCCAGCAGCCAGCCCTGGCAGAACAGGGGCGAAAGGACCGGGGAGCTGTTTTTT.

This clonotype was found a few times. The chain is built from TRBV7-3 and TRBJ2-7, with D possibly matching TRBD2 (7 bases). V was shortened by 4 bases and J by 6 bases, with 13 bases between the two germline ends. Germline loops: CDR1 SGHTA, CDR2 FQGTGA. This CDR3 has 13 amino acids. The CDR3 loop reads CASSSSRGGEQYF. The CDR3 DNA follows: TGTGCCAGCAGCTCCTCTAGGGGGGGCGAGCAGTACTTC.

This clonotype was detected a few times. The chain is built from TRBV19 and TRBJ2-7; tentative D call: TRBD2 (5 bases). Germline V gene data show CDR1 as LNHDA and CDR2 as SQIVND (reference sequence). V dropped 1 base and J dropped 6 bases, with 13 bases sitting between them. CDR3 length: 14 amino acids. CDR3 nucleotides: TGTGCCAGTAGTATAGGTGGAGGCGCCTTCGAGCAGTACTTC. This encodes CASSIGGGAFEQYF.

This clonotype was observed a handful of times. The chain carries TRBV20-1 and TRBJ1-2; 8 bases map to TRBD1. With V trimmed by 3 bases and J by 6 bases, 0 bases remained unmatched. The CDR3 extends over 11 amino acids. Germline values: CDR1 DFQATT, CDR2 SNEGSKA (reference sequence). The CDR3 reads CSARTGDGYTF. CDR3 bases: TGCAGTGCTAGGACAGGGGATGGCTACACCTTC.